The text below deals with one TCR beta chain. Antigen unknown. PCR primers comprised 60 Vbeta and 13 Jbeta primers. TCRdb's copy holds only in-frame clones and misses some; the assay was immunoSEQ multiplex PCR. The sample has some 140,000 clones, 60% to 85% seen once; the top ten hold about 4%. The sample originates from a study of cytomegalovirus exposure and HLA in healthy donors. Overall study context: Among the roughly 370 genotyped donors, approximately 81% were placed in the Caucasian-associated ancestry cluster.

Study findings and constraints: TCR beta chains associated with HLA were, in a later analysis, more clonally expanded than equally common others. Differences between HLA loci emerged in a later analysis of TCR association rates, with DRB1 most and HLA-C fewest. Cytomegalovirus-associated status was assigned to about 180 TCR beta chains.

The CDR3 runs 15 residues. Germline lookup yields CDR1 SEHNR and CDR2 FQNEAQ (reference sequence). Germline trimming cut 5 bases from V and 0 bases from J; bases unmatched to any gene: 3. The genes are TRBV7-9 and TRBJ2-3, with 9 bases lining up with TRBD2. This sequence was found in a woman between 35 and 50 years old in good health and CMV-seronegative. Sequenced: PBMCs. The CDR3 is CASSPSGISTDTQYF. For the CDR3, the DNA is TGTGCCAGCAGCCCTAGCGGGATCAGCACAGATACGCAGTATTTT.